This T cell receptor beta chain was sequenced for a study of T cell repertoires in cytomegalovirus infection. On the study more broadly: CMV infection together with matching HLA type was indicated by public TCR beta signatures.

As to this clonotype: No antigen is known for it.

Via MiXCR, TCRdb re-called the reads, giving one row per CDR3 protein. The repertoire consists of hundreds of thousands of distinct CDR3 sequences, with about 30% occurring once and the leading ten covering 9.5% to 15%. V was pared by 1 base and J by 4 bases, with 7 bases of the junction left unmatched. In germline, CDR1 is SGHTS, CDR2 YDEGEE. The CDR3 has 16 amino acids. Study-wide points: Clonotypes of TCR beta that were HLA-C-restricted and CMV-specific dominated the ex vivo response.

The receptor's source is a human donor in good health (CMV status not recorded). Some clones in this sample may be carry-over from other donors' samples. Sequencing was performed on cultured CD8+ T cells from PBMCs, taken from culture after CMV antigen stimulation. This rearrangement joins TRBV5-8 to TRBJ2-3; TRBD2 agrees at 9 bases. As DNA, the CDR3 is TGTGCCAGCAGCTTGTCATATGCGGGGGGGCCAGATACGCAGTATTTT. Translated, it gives CASSLSYAGGPDTQYF. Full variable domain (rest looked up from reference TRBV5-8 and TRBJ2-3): EAGVTQSPTHLIKTRGQQATLRCSPISGHTSVYWYQQALGLGLQFLLWYDEGEERNRGNFPPRFSGRQFPNYSSELNVNALELEDSALYLCASSLSYAGGPDTQYFGPGTRLTVL.